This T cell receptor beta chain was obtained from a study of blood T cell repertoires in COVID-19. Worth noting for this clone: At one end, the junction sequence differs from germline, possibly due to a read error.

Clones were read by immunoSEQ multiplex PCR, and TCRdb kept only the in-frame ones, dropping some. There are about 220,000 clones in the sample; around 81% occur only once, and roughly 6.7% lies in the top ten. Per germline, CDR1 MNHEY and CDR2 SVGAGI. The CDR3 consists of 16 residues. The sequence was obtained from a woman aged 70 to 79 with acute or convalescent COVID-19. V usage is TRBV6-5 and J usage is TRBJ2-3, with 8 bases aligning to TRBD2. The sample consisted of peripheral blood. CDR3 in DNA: TGTGCCAGCAGCTACTCCGGACTAGCTCTTTCAGATACGCAGTATTTT. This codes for CASSYSGLALSDTQYF.